Presented here are 11 T cell receptor beta chains from one specimen sequenced in a study of T cell responses to AZD1222 COVID-19 vaccine (dated by TCRdb to about 2021). Libraries were made using the immunoSEQ multiplex PCR assay. TCRdb took this table from immuneACCESS and kept in-frame rearrangements with V and J called. Such tables lack part of the clones; where checked against another copy, unresolved V genes explain under half of the gap, and the rest is unexplained. Across this sample there are 50,000 to 60,000 clones, with 75% to 90% seen only once. The biggest ten clones account for about 15% of the sample. Reading the label with the study, this specimen's time point is: baseline before first vaccination. The sample consisted of peripheral blood, taken on day 0 of AZD1222 vaccination. The receptors derive from an adult in good health.

The chain is built from TRBV5-1 and TRBJ1-3; maybe TRBD1 (5 bases). CDR1 SGHRS and CDR2 YFSETQ come from the germline V gene. The CDR3 covers 16 residues. V was pared by 0 bases and J by 0 bases, with 10 bases between. The chain's CDR3 is CASSLDGASSGNTIYF. The CDR3 nucleotides read TGCGCCAGCAGCTTGGACGGGGCTAGCTCTGGAAACACCATATATTTT.

This chain connects TRBV2 to TRBJ1-5, with D maybe TRBD1 (6 bases). Germline CDR1 is SNHLY and CDR2 is FYNNEI. CDR3 length: 14 amino acids. Trimming removed 7 bases from V and 3 bases from J, with 13 bases in between. The CDR3 DNA reads TGTGCCAGCAATAGGCAGGGGACCAATCAGCCCCAGCATTTT. Translation: CASNRQGTNQPQHF.

The V call is TRBV27, the J call TRBJ1-1; D not resolved. This CDR3 region has 11 residues. Trimming took 6 bases from V and 6 from J, leaving 8 bases between them. The V gene's germline CDR1 is MNHEY and CDR2 SMNVEV (reference sequence). Here the CDR3 reads CASSRGAEAFF. The CDR3 coding sequence is TGTGCCAGCAGCCGAGGAGCTGAAGCTTTCTTT.

The chain has TRBV4-1 and TRBJ1-1; possible D gene TRBD1, 5 bases. Trimming pared 4 bases from V and 0 bases from J, leaving 9 bases between. The CDR3 consists of 14 residues. Germline lookup yields CDR1 MGHRA and CDR2 YSYEKL. CDR3 sequence reads: CASSPTGLNTEAFF. The DNA for the CDR3 is TGCGCCAGCAGCCCCACGGGACTGAACACTGAAGCTTTCTTT.

This clone was observed a few times. V usage is TRBV7-9 and J usage is TRBJ1-5; D might be TRBD1 (5 bases). V lost 3 bases to trimming and J lost 4 bases, with 13 bases between them. CDR1 is SEHNR, CDR2 FQNEAQ, per germline (reference sequence). The CDR3 totals 15 residues. CDR3: CASSFSDTQNQPQHF. In DNA, the CDR3 is TGTGCCAGCAGCTTCTCGGACACGCAGAATCAGCCCCAGCATTTT.

The V and J genes are TRBV27 and TRBJ2-6; possibly TRBD1 for D (5 bases). Trimming pared 3 bases from V and 2 bases from J, leaving 14 bases between. Germline V gene sequence: CDR1 MNHEY, CDR2 SMNVEV (reference sequence). CDR3 length equals 17 residues. The CDR3 bases are TGTGCCAGCAGTTTGACAGCTGGGGCTCCTGGGGCCAACGTCCTGACTTTC. Protein product: CASSLTAGAPGANVLTF.

The chain joins TRBV6-5 to TRBJ2-1; 7 nucleotides align to TRBD2. The V gene end was trimmed by 6 bases and the J gene end by 0 bases; junction bases not matched to a gene: 5. Per the germline V gene, CDR1 is MNHEY and CDR2 is SVGAGI. This CDR3 is built from 15 residues. CDR3 coding DNA: TGTGCCAGCAGCCGAAGCGGGATCTCCTACAATGAGCAGTTCTTC. Protein: CASSRSGISYNEQFF.

The chain employs TRBV24-1 and TRBJ2-1; a possible D gene is TRBD2 (6 bases). Germline CDR1 KGHDR, CDR2 SFDVKD. V was pared by 10 bases and J by 2 bases, with 20 bases between. CDR3 length: 16 amino acids. The CDR3 DNA sequence: TGTGCCACGCGGATCGGGGCGGGAATAACCTACAATGAGCAGTTCTTC. Translated: CATRIGAGITYNEQFF.

J is TRBJ2-1 and V is TRBV19; TRBD1 agrees at 10 bases. Germline CDR1 is LNHDA and CDR2 is SQIVND (reference sequence). J was trimmed by 7 bases and V by 5 bases; bases with no gene match: 5. This CDR3 has 14 residues. CDR3 sequence: CASSPRTGGNEQFF. In DNA, the CDR3 is TGTGCCAGTAGTCCCCGGACAGGGGGGAATGAGCAGTTCTTC.

As for this clone: Additional DNA sequences in this sample encode the identical CDR3. The chain couples TRBV29-1 to TRBJ2-5, with TRBD2 identical over 8 bases. V lost 3 bases and J lost 5; bases outside the gene matches: 8. There are 14 residues in the CDR3. Germline V CDR1 and CDR2: SQVTM, ANQGSEA. The CDR3 spells CSVERSGGVETQYF. CDR3 in DNA: TGCAGCGTTGAGAGAAGCGGGGGAGTTGAGACCCAGTACTTC.

This chain uses TRBV7-8 with TRBJ2-5; D may be TRBD2 (6 bases). CDR3 size: 14 residues. Germline loops: CDR1 SGHVS, CDR2 FQNEAQ. Deletions cut 2 bases from V and 5 bases from J, with 12 bases between. CDR3 sequence reads: CASSLYGSWETQYF. Here the CDR3 DNA reads TGTGCCAGCAGCTTATACGGGAGTTGGGAGACCCAGTACTTC.